Listed here are 3 T cell receptor beta chains from one sample, sequenced in a study of blood T cell repertoires in COVID-19 (dated by TCRdb to 2019 to 2021). Libraries were prepared through the immunoSEQ multiplex PCR assay. TCRdb stores this immuneACCESS table with in-frame sequences only. Part of the clones is absent; in the studies checked, under half of the shortfall reflects unresolved V genes, and no reason is known for the rest. The table for this sample lists 250,000 to 300,000 clones; about 89% of them were counted only once. The top ten constitute about 5% of the sample. What was sequenced was peripheral blood. The receptors come from a man between 40 and 49 years old with acute or convalescent COVID-19.

The chain couples TRBV6-5 to TRBJ1-1; weak D call: TRBD1 (5 bases). Trimming cost V 4 bases and J 1 base, with 10 bases left between them. Germline V gene sequence: CDR1 MNHEY, CDR2 SVGAGI. There are 14 residues in the CDR3. The CDR3: CASSLYQGNTEAFF. DNA of the CDR3: TGTGCCAGCAGTTTGTATCAGGGGAACACTGAAGCTTTCTTT.

This chain uses TRBV2 with TRBJ2-7; TRBD1 matches at 9 bases. Germline V gives CDR1 SNHLY, CDR2 FYNNEI. The ends lost 9 bases at V and 3 bases at J; junction bases unmatched: 9. The CDR3 totals 14 residues. CDR3: CASTQGALVYEQYF. The CDR3 DNA follows: TGTGCCAGTACACAGGGGGCGCTGGTCTACGAGCAGTACTTC.

The genes are TRBV7-9 and TRBJ1-1; no definite D call. Per the germline V gene, CDR1 is SEHNR and CDR2 is FQNEAQ (reference sequence). CDR3 size: 13 residues. With 3 bases removed from V and 10 bases from J, the gap between germline ends came to 15 bases. CDR3 loop: CASSFEVGGGAFF. In DNA form, the CDR3 reads TGTGCCAGCAGCTTCGAGGTAGGTGGAGGAGCTTTCTTT.